One and the same sample provided the 7 T cell receptor beta chains below, sequenced in a study of cytomegalovirus exposure and HLA in healthy donors. PCR involved 60 Vbeta and 13 Jbeta primers. Some clones are missing from TCRdb's copy, which holds only in-frame ones; the method was immunoSEQ multiplex PCR. The table lists about 160,000 clones, approximately 80% of them singletons. The specimen sequenced was PBMCs. The receptor source for this set is a male donor in good health and CMV-seronegative.

The chain couples TRBV18 to TRBJ1-1; no clear D. The germline V and J ends were trimmed by 0 bases and 10 bases, with 9 bases remaining between them. Germline assignment: CDR1 KGHSH and CDR2 LQKENI. The CDR3 has 12 residues. For the CDR3, the DNA is TGTGCCAGCTCACCACCCGGGATAACAGCTTTCTTT. Its protein product is CASSPPGITAFF.

V is TRBV6-5 and J is TRBJ1-4; D remains unclear. Trimming removed 6 bases at V and 5 bases at J, with 13 bases between. CDR3 length: 14 residues. CDR1 is MNHEY and CDR2 is SVGAGI in the germline V gene. CDR3 nucleotide sequence: TGTGCCAGCAGGCAGTCAGTATCCAATGAAAAACTGTTTTTT. This translates into CASRQSVSNEKLFF.

The V and J genes are TRBV25-1 and TRBJ2-3, with 7 bases matching TRBD2. In germline, CDR1 is MGHDK, CDR2 SYGVNS. V was clipped by 0 bases and J by 4 bases; unmatched bases: 4. This CDR3 spans 15 amino acids. This chain's CDR3 is CASSEYSGMADTQYF. Here the CDR3 DNA reads TGTGCCAGCAGTGAATACAGCGGGATGGCAGATACGCAGTATTTT.

The chain recombines TRBV7-9 with TRBJ2-7; a weak D match, TRBD1 (5 bases). Trimming took off 5 bases at V and 2 bases at J, with 19 bases between the two ends. Germline CDR1 reads SEHNR; CDR2 reads FQNEAQ (reference sequence). This CDR3 is 16 amino acids long. The CDR3 nucleotides are TGTGCCAGCAGCCCTTCTTTTCTAGGGGCGCCCTACGAGCAGTACTTC. Encoded protein: CASSPSFLGAPYEQYF.

The V call is TRBV7-2, the J call TRBJ1-1, with D perhaps TRBD1 (6 bases). CDR3 length: 13 amino acids. V shed 3 bases and J shed 7 bases, with 12 bases lying between them. The germline gives CDR1 SGHTA, CDR2 FQGNSA. The CDR3 nucleotides are TGTGCCAGCAGCTTCGATACAGGGTTTGAAGCTTTCTTT. This translates into CASSFDTGFEAFF.

The V and J genes are TRBV6-5 and TRBJ1-6, with a possible D match to TRBD1 (5 bases). The germline V gene encodes CDR1 MNHEY and CDR2 SVGAGI. The CDR3 is 15 amino acids. Trimming cost V 4 bases and J 8 bases, with 15 bases left between them. CDR3 amino acids: CASSLFTTGDSPLHF. CDR3 nucleotides: TGTGCCAGCAGTTTATTTACGACGGGGGATTCACCCCTCCACTTT.

The rearrangement joins TRBV5-6 to TRBJ2-7, with 13 bases fitting TRBD2. The germline V gene has CDR1 SGHDT and CDR2 YYEEEE. J lost 3 bases, V lost 4 bases, and 4 bases had no gene match. The CDR3 is 15 amino acids. The CDR3 DNA sequence: TGTGCCAGCAGCGGGGGACTAGCGGGAAACTACGAGCAGTACTTC. Encoded protein: CASSGGLAGNYEQYF.